The rows below give T cell receptor beta chains drawn from one sample of a study of T cell repertoires in cytomegalovirus infection. Which antigens these TCRs recognize remains unknown. TCRdb used MiXCR to reprocess the reads, holding one entry per CDR3 protein. The data hold approximately 110,000 distinct CDR3 sequences, with 35% to 50% observed a single time. Source: CD8+ T cells from cultured PBMCs, taken from culture after CMV antigen stimulation. The receptor source for this set is a human donor in good health (CMV status not recorded). Some clones in this sample may be carry-over from other donors' samples. Each CDR3 is given with its conserved first and last residue. Each record gives: clone size, J gene, V gene, D gene, CDR3 protein, CDR3 DNA. D genes are given only for firm matches. Only part of the rows carry a size: once, few, many, or a class if the clone is expanded.

size: NA
J: TRBJ2-5
V: TRBV29-1
D: TRBD2
CDR3: CSVSSGLGQTQYF
DNA: TGCAGCGTTTCTAGCGGATTAGGGCAGACCCAGTACTTC

size: NA
J: TRBJ1-1
V: TRBV10-3
D: NA
CDR3: CAIRLGSITEAFF
DNA: TGTGCCATCAGGCTGGGTTCGATCACTGAAGCTTTCTTT

size: NA
J: TRBJ1-1
V: TRBV11-2
D: NA
CDR3: CASSLVAGSTEAFF
DNA: TGTGCCAGCAGCTTAGTGGCAGGTTCCACTGAAGCTTTCTTT

size: few
J: TRBJ2-7
V: TRBV13
D: NA
CDR3: CASSRMGDKSYEQYF
DNA: TGTGCCAGCAGCCGCATGGGGGACAAGTCCTACGAGCAGTACTTC

size: NA
J: TRBJ1-4
V: TRBV20-1
D: TRBD1
CDR3: CSAIDRDRLNEKLFF
DNA: TGCAGTGCTATAGACCGGGACAGGCTTAATGAAAAACTGTTTTTT

size: NA
J: TRBJ2-2
V: TRBV12-3/TRBV12-4
D: NA
CDR3: CASSFSVTGELFF
DNA: TGTGCCAGCAGTTTCTCAGTAACCGGGGAGCTGTTTTTT

size: NA
J: TRBJ2-3
V: TRBV6-6
D: TRBD1
CDR3: CATLRRQGTDTQYF
DNA: TGTGCCACCCTACGTCGACAGGGAACAGATACGCAGTATTTT

size: few
J: TRBJ1-5
V: TRBV4-1
D: NA
CDR3: CASSQEGGNQPQHF
DNA: TGCGCCAGCAGCCAAGAGGGGGGGAATCAGCCCCAGCATTTT

size: NA
J: TRBJ2-1
V: TRBV12-5
D: TRBD1
CDR3: CASGHPALRDRGLDEQFF
DNA: TGTGCTAGTGGACACCCGGCGCTCCGGGACAGGGGGCTGGATGAGCAGTTCTTC

size: NA
J: TRBJ2-6
V: TRBV19
D: NA
CDR3: CASTMGQSGSGANVLTF
DNA: TGTGCCAGTACTATGGGGCAGTCTGGCTCTGGGGCCAACGTCCTGACTTTC

size: NA
J: TRBJ2-3
V: TRBV6-6
D: NA
CDR3: CASSYPPAVITDTQYF
DNA: TGTGCCAGCAGTTACCCCCCCGCAGTGATCACAGATACGCAGTATTTT

size: NA
J: TRBJ2-5
V: TRBV7-6
D: NA
CDR3: CASSLVSPQETQYF
DNA: TGTGCCAGCAGCTTAGTATCCCCCCAGGAGACCCAGTACTTC

size: NA
J: TRBJ1-1
V: TRBV2
D: NA
CDR3: CASSEAPRNTEAFF
DNA: TGTGCCAGCAGTGAAGCCCCCCGGAACACTGAAGCTTTCTTT

size: NA
J: TRBJ1-2
V: TRBV19
D: NA
CDR3: CASSTRPLDLNYGYTF
DNA: TGTGCCAGTAGTACCCGGCCCTTGGACCTTAACTATGGCTACACCTTC

size: NA
J: TRBJ2-1
V: TRBV7-9
D: TRBD1
CDR3: CASSLRGQGAGDNEQFF
DNA: TGTGCCAGCAGCTTAAGAGGACAGGGGGCAGGGGACAATGAGCAGTTCTTC

size: few
J: TRBJ1-5
V: TRBV5-6
D: NA
CDR3: CASSHGGNNQPQHF
DNA: TGTGCCAGCAGCCACGGGGGCAACAATCAGCCCCAGCATTTT

size: NA
J: TRBJ1-5
V: TRBV15
D: NA
CDR3: CATAPTSGYQPQHF
DNA: TGTGCCACCGCGCCAACGAGTGGTTATCAGCCCCAGCATTTT

size: once
J: TRBJ2-1
V: TRBV20-1
D: TRBD2
CDR3: CSARGVAGGYEQFF
DNA: TGCAGTGCTAGAGGGGTAGCGGGTGGGTATGAGCAGTTCTTC

size: few
J: TRBJ1-1
V: TRBV7-9
D: NA
CDR3: CASSLETNTEAFF
DNA: TGTGCCAGCAGCTTAGAAACGAACACTGAAGCTTTCTTT

size: few
J: TRBJ2-1
V: TRBV6-2/TRBV6-3
D: TRBD2
CDR3: CASSRTSGGNYNEQFF
DNA: TGTGCCAGCAGCCGTACTAGCGGGGGAAATTACAATGAGCAGTTCTTC

size: few
J: TRBJ1-3
V: TRBV12-3/TRBV12-4
D: NA
CDR3: CASSLDAGPSGNTIYF
DNA: TGTGCCAGCAGTTTAGATGCAGGGCCCTCTGGAAACACCATATATTTT

size: many
J: TRBJ2-1
V: TRBV2
D: TRBD2
CDR3: CASSEQFSGGSIYNEQFF
DNA: TGTGCCAGCAGTGAGCAGTTTAGCGGGGGGTCCATATACAATGAGCAGTTCTTC

size: NA
J: TRBJ2-7
V: TRBV27
D: NA
CDR3: CASSLSGMLWEQYF
DNA: TGTGCCAGCAGTTTATCCGGGATGCTTTGGGAGCAGTACTTC

size: few
J: TRBJ2-5
V: TRBV28
D: TRBD1
CDR3: CASETYRRGQETQYF
DNA: TGTGCCAGTGAGACCTATCGCAGGGGGCAAGAGACCCAGTACTTC

size: few
J: TRBJ2-3
V: TRBV7-3
D: TRBD2
CDR3: CASSSGLAGGRTDTQYF
DNA: TGTGCCAGCAGCTCGGGACTAGCGGGGGGGCGCACAGATACGCAGTATTTT

size: once
J: TRBJ2-7
V: TRBV4-1
D: TRBD1
CDR3: CASSHTGTVYEQYF
DNA: TGCGCCAGCAGCCACACCGGGACAGTCTACGAGCAGTACTTC

size: few
J: TRBJ2-2
V: TRBV7-6
D: TRBD1
CDR3: CASSFTGGRTGELFF
DNA: TGTGCCAGCAGCTTTACAGGGGGCCGCACCGGGGAGCTGTTTTTT

size: few
J: TRBJ2-7
V: TRBV7-8
D: TRBD2
CDR3: CASSLGLAESYEQYF
DNA: TGTGCCAGCAGCTTAGGACTAGCGGAGTCCTACGAGCAGTACTTC

size: few
J: TRBJ2-5
V: TRBV11-2
D: NA
CDR3: CASSLGVSPSFETQYF
DNA: TGTGCCAGCAGCTTAGGGGTTAGCCCAAGCTTCGAGACCCAGTACTTC

size: few
J: TRBJ2-3
V: TRBV4-1
D: TRBD2
CDR3: CASSQSLAGGTDTQYF
DNA: TGCGCCAGCAGCCAAAGCCTAGCGGGGGGCACAGATACGCAGTATTTT

size: NA
J: TRBJ1-5
V: TRBV27
D: NA
CDR3: CASSPIALGGNQPQHF
DNA: TGTGCCAGCAGTCCAATAGCTCTAGGGGGCAATCAGCCCCAGCATTTT

size: few
J: TRBJ2-2
V: TRBV27
D: NA
CDR3: CASSSTGLYTGELFF
DNA: TGTGCCAGCAGTAGCACGGGACTGTACACCGGGGAGCTGTTTTTT

size: NA
J: TRBJ1-1
V: TRBV2
D: NA
CDR3: CASRQARGMNTEAFF
DNA: TGTGCCAGCAGACAGGCCAGGGGAATGAACACTGAAGCTTTCTTT

size: NA
J: TRBJ1-5
V: TRBV7-6
D: NA
CDR3: CASSLAVGEANQPQHF
DNA: TGTGCCAGCAGTTTGGCGGTAGGGGAGGCCAATCAGCCCCAGCATTTT

size: NA
J: TRBJ2-4
V: TRBV12-5
D: NA
CDR3: CASGLGDENIQYF
DNA: TGTGCTAGTGGTTTGGGGGACGAAAACATTCAGTACTTC

size: NA
J: TRBJ1-1
V: TRBV4-1
D: TRBD1
CDR3: CASSHSDRDAEAFF
DNA: TGCGCCAGCAGCCATAGCGACAGGGACGCTGAAGCTTTCTTT

size: few
J: TRBJ2-7
V: TRBV4-1
D: NA
CDR3: CASSQEVGGGGEQYF
DNA: TGCGCCAGCAGCCAAGAAGTAGGGGGCGGGGGCGAGCAGTACTTC

size: NA
J: TRBJ2-3
V: TRBV15
D: NA
CDR3: CATSRDHSTDTQYF
DNA: TGTGCCACCAGCAGAGATCACAGCACAGATACGCAGTATTTT

size: few
J: TRBJ1-5
V: TRBV28
D: TRBD1
CDR3: CASSYNTGVDQPQHF
DNA: TGTGCCAGCAGCTACAATACAGGGGTGGATCAGCCCCAGCATTTT

size: few
J: TRBJ1-1
V: TRBV5-6
D: TRBD1
CDR3: CASSPVRTGGAEAFF
DNA: TGTGCCAGCAGCCCGGTCCGGACAGGGGGGGCCGAAGCTTTCTTT

size: few
J: TRBJ2-3
V: TRBV7-7
D: TRBD2
CDR3: CASSFGGATDTQYF
DNA: TGTGCCAGCAGCTTCGGGGGGGCGACAGATACGCAGTATTTT

size: NA
J: TRBJ2-7
V: TRBV7-8
D: NA
CDR3: CASSLLTGSYEQYF
DNA: TGTGCCAGCAGCTTATTGACTGGGTCCTACGAGCAGTACTTC

size: few
J: TRBJ2-3
V: TRBV7-2
D: NA
CDR3: CASTPWGTDTQYF
DNA: TGTGCCAGCACCCCGTGGGGCACAGATACGCAGTATTTT

size: NA
J: TRBJ1-1
V: TRBV6-5
D: NA
CDR3: CASSYSWGAEAFF
DNA: TGTGCCAGCAGTTACTCATGGGGGGCGGAAGCTTTCTTT

size: NA
J: TRBJ2-7
V: TRBV20-1
D: TRBD2
CDR3: CSATRGNDYEQYF
DNA: TGCAGTGCTACGCGGGGGAACGACTACGAGCAGTACTTC

size: NA
J: TRBJ2-5
V: TRBV14
D: NA
CDR3: CASSQDFKDSSDQETQYF
DNA: TGTGCCAGCAGCCAAGATTTTAAAGACAGCAGTGACCAAGAGACCCAGTACTTC

size: NA
J: TRBJ1-6
V: TRBV2
D: NA
CDR3: CASNAVPYKSTLHF
DNA: TGTGCCAGCAACGCAGTCCCCTATAAGTCAACCCTCCACTTT

size: NA
J: TRBJ2-6
V: TRBV5-1
D: TRBD2
CDR3: CASSLVPSGGALTGANVLTF
DNA: TGCGCCAGCAGCTTGGTTCCTAGCGGGGGGGCGTTGACTGGGGCCAACGTCCTGACTTTC

size: NA
J: TRBJ2-7
V: TRBV7-2
D: TRBD2
CDR3: CASSLISGGRYEQYF
DNA: TGTGCCAGCAGCTTAATTAGCGGGGGGCGCTACGAGCAGTACTTC

size: once
J: TRBJ2-1
V: TRBV20-1
D: TRBD2
CDR3: CSARSLAGGNEQFF
DNA: TGCAGTGCTAGATCACTAGCGGGGGGGAATGAGCAGTTCTTC

size: NA
J: TRBJ1-1
V: TRBV5-8
D: NA
CDR3: CASSPGPNTEAFF
DNA: TGTGCCAGCAGCCCCGGGCCGAACACTGAAGCTTTCTTT

size: NA
J: TRBJ2-7
V: TRBV2
D: NA
CDR3: CASMGVGVRNEQYF
DNA: TGTGCCAGTATGGGGGTAGGGGTAAGAAACGAGCAGTACTTC

size: few
J: TRBJ1-4
V: TRBV11-2
D: NA
CDR3: CASSLSYATNEKLFF
DNA: TGTGCCAGCAGCTTAAGTTATGCAACTAATGAAAAACTGTTTTTT

size: once
J: TRBJ1-2
V: TRBV24-1
D: NA
CDR3: CATSDPRRGLVNGYTF
DNA: TGTGCCACCAGTGATCCCCGCCGGGGGTTGGTAAATGGCTACACCTTC